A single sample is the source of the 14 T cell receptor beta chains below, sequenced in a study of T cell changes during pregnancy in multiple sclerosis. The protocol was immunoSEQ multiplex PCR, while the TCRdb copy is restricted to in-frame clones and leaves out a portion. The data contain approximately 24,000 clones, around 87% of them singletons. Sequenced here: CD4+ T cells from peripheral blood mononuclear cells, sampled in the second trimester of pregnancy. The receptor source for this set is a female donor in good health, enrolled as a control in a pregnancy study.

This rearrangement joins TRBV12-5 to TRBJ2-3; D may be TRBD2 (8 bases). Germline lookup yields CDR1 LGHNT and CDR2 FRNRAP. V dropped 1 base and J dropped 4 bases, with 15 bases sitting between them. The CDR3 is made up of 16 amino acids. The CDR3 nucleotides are TGTGCTAGTGGTTTGGCGGGGGGGCAGGGGGCAGATACGCAGTATTTT. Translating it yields CASGLAGGQGADTQYF.

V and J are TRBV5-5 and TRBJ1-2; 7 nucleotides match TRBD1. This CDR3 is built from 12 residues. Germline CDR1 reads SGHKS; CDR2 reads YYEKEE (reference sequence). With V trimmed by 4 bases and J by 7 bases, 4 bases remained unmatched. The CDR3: CASSGQVGGYTF. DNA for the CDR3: TGTGCCAGCAGCGGACAGGTGGGTGGCTACACCTTC.

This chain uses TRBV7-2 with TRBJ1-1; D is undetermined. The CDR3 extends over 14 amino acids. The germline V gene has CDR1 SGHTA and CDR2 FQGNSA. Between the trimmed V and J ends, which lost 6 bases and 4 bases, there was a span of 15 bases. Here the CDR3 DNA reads TGTGCCAGCAGGGCGGGAGGGAGCGGCACTGAAGCTTTCTTT. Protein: CASRAGGSGTEAFF.

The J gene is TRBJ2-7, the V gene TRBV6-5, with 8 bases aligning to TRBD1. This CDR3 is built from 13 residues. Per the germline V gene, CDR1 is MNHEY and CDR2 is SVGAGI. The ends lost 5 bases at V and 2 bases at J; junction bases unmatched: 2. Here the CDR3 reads CASSLDRAYEQYF. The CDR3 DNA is TGTGCCAGCAGTCTGGACAGGGCCTACGAGCAGTACTTC.

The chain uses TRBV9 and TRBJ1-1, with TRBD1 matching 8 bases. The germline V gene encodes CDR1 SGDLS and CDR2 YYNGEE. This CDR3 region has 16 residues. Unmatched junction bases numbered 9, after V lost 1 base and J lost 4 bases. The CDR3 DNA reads TGTGCCAGCAGCGTAATAGACAGGGGTTTGGGCACTGAAGCTTTCTTT. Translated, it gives CASSVIDRGLGTEAFF.

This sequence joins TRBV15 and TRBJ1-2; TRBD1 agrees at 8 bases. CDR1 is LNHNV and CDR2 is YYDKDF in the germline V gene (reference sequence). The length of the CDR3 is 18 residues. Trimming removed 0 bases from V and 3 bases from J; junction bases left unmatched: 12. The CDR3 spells CATSRDKGQVTAHYGYTF. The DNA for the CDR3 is TGTGCCACCAGCAGAGATAAGGGACAGGTGACCGCCCACTATGGCTACACCTTC.

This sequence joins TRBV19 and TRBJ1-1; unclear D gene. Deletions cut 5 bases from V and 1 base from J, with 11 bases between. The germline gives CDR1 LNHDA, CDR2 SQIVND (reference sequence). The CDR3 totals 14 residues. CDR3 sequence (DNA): TGTGCCAGTAGTTTGTTCGGTGGGAACACTGAAGCTTTCTTT. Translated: CASSLFGGNTEAFF.

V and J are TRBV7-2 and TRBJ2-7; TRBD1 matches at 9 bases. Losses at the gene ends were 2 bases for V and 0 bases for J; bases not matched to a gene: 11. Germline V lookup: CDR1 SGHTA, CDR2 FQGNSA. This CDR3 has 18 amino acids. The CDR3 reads CASSLPPPLTGGSYEQYF. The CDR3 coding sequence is TGTGCCAGCAGCTTACCGCCCCCCTTGACAGGGGGCTCCTACGAGCAGTACTTC.

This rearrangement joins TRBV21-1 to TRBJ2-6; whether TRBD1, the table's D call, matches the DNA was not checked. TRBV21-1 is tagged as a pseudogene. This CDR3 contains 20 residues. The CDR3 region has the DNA TGTGCCAGCAGCAAAGATATTAAGGAGGCAACAGGGCCTGGGGCCAACGTCCTGACTTTC. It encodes CASSKDIKEATGPGANVLTF.

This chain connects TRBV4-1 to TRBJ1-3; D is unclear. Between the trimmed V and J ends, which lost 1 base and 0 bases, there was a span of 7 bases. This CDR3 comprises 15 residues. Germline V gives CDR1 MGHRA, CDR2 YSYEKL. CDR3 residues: CASSQVGSSGNTIYF. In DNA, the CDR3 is TGCGCCAGCAGCCAAGTGGGCAGCTCTGGAAACACCATATATTTT.

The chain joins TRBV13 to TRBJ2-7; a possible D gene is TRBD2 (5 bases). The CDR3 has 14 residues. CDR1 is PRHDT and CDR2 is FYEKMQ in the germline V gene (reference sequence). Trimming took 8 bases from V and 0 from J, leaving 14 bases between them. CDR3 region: CASSIRGTSYEQYF. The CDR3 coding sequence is TGTGCCAGCTCCATACGGGGTACCTCCTACGAGCAGTACTTC. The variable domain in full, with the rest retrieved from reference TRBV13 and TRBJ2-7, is AAGVIQSPRHLIKEKRETATLKCYPIPRHDTVYWYQQGPGQDPQFLISFYEKMQSDKGSIPDRFSAQQFSDYHSELNMSSLELGDSALYFCASSIRGTSYEQYFGPGTRLTVT.

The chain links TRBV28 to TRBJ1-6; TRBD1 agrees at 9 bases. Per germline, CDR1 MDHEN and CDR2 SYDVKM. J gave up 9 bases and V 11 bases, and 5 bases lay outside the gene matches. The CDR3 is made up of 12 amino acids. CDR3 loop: CAAGTGPSPLHF. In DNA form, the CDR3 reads TGTGCCGCAGGGACAGGGCCTTCACCCCTCCACTTT.

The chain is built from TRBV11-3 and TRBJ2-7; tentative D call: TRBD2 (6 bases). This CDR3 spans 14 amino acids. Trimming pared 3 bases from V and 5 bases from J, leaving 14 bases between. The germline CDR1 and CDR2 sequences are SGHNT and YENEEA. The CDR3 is CASSLRDGFHEQYF. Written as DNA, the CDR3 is TGTGCCAGCAGCTTGCGGGACGGCTTCCACGAGCAGTACTTC.

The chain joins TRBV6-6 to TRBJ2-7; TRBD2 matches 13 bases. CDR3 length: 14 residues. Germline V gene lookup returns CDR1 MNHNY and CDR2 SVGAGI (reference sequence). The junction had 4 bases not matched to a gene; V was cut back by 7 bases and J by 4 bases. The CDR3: CASNTGLAGYEQYF. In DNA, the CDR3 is TGTGCCAGCAATACGGGACTAGCGGGGTACGAGCAGTACTTC.